This TCR beta chain was sequenced in a study of T cell changes during pregnancy in multiple sclerosis. Sequenced by immunoSEQ multiplex PCR; TCRdb stores in-frame clones only, minus some. The sample shows roughly 84,000 clones, just over 90% of them seen only once. V was pared by 10 bases and J by 2 bases, with 15 bases between. The CDR3 runs 13 residues. In germline, CDR1 is MDHEN, CDR2 SYDVKM. The sequence was collected from a female donor in good health, enrolled as a control in a pregnancy study. The rearrangement links TRBV28 to TRBJ2-7, with D possibly matching TRBD2 (6 bases). Sequenced material: peripheral blood, taken in the third trimester of pregnancy. The CDR3 region is CATAAGSAYEQYF. CDR3 in DNA: TGTGCCACCGCCGCGGGGAGCGCCTACGAGCAGTACTTC.